The 31 T cell receptor beta chains in this list originate from one sample, sequenced in a study of cytomegalovirus exposure and HLA in healthy donors. Clones were read by immunoSEQ multiplex PCR, and TCRdb kept only the in-frame ones, dropping some. The table has some 150,000 clones, roughly nine tenths seen once. Sequenced: PBMCs. Receptor source: a woman between 18 and 29 years old in good health and CMV-seropositive.

V gene TRBV29-1 combines with J gene TRBJ1-1, with 7 bases identical to TRBD1. V lost 4 bases and J lost 3; bases outside the gene matches: 8. The CDR3 has 14 amino acids. In germline, CDR1 is SQVTM, CDR2 ANQGSEA. CDR3: CSVGGRGFHTEAFF. The CDR3 DNA follows: TGCAGCGTTGGAGGCAGGGGGTTCCACACTGAAGCTTTCTTT. Combining the CDR3 with reference TRBV29-1 and TRBJ1-1 gives the whole variable domain SAVISQKPSRDICQRGTSLTIQCQVDSQVTMMFWYRQQPGQSLTLIATANQGSEATYESGFVIDKFPISRPNLTFSTLTVSNMSPEDSSIYLCSVGGRGFHTEAFFGQGTRLTVV.

V and J are TRBV7-8 and TRBJ2-1; TRBD2 matches at 8 bases. V dropped 5 bases and J dropped 3; count of bases not matched to a gene: 6. The germline V gene has CDR1 SGHVS and CDR2 FQNEAQ. The CDR3 has 15 residues. CDR3 region: CASSPRRGDYNEQFF. The CDR3 DNA sequence: TGTGCCAGCAGCCCTCGGCGGGGGGACTACAATGAGCAGTTCTTC. The whole variable domain, remainder taken from reference TRBV7-8 and TRBJ2-1, is GAGVSQSPRYKVAKRGQDVALRCDPISGHVSLFWYQQALGQGPEFLTYFQNEAQLDKSGLPSDRFFAERPEGSVSTLKIQRTQQEDSAVYLCASSPRRGDYNEQFFGPGTRLTVL.

The chain combines TRBV15 with TRBJ2-4; TRBD2 matches 13 bases. In germline, CDR1 is LNHNV, CDR2 YYDKDF (reference sequence). There are 14 residues in the CDR3. J lost 15 bases, V lost 3 bases, and 8 bases had no gene match. CDR3: CATSREGLAGRWYF. CDR3 nucleotide sequence: TGTGCCACCAGCAGGGAGGGACTAGCGGGAAGATGGTACTTC. Full variable domain (missing parts from reference TRBV15 and TRBJ2-4): DAMVIQNPRYQVTQFGKPVTLSCSQTLNHNVMYWYQQKSSQAPKLLFHYYDKDFNNEADTPDNFQSRRPNTSFCFLDIRSPGLGDTAMYLCATSREGLAGRWYFGAGTRLSVL.

This chain connects TRBV11-3 to TRBJ1-2; a possible D gene is TRBD1 (6 bases). Germline V gene data show CDR1 as SGHNT and CDR2 as YENEEA. Between the trimmed V and J ends, which lost 5 bases and 2 bases, there was a span of 15 bases. This CDR3 region has 15 residues. The CDR3 region is CASSSGTLKNYGYTF. The CDR3 DNA sequence: TGTGCCAGCAGCAGCGGGACATTGAAAAACTATGGCTACACCTTC.

This rearrangement joins TRBV27 to TRBJ2-1, with D tentatively TRBD1 (6 bases). CDR3 length equals 15 residues. Germline lookup yields CDR1 MNHEY and CDR2 SMNVEV (reference sequence). The V end lost 8 bases, the J end lost 10 bases, and 24 bases lay between the germline ends. CDR3 coding DNA: TGTGCCAGCGGATTCGGGACAACCCCCACGACGGAGCAGTTCTTC. This sequence encodes CASGFGTTPTTEQFF.

The J gene is TRBJ2-1, the V gene TRBV7-2; D gene unclear. The CDR3 has 13 amino acids. V lost 1 base, J lost 5 bases, and 6 bases lay in between. Germline values: CDR1 SGHTA, CDR2 FQGNSA. The CDR3 DNA follows: TGTGCCAGCAGCTTAGGGGCAGACAATGAGCAGTTCTTC. Translated, it gives CASSLGADNEQFF.

CDR3 bases: TGCAGTGCTAGACAGGGAGGGCCCCAGCATTTT. Its protein product is CSARQGGPQHF. This chain joins TRBV20-1 and TRBJ1-5, with TRBD1 as a possible D gene (5 bases). V gave up 2 bases and J gave up 9 bases, with 8 bases separating them. The CDR3 is 11 amino acids. Germline V gene data show CDR1 as DFQATT and CDR2 as SNEGSKA (reference sequence).

The J gene is TRBJ2-3, the V gene TRBV9, with 9 nucleotides matching TRBD2. V lost 0 bases and J lost 4; bases outside the gene matches: 6. The CDR3 covers 16 residues. CDR1 SGDLS and CDR2 YYNGEE come from the germline V gene. Here the CDR3 reads CASSVEVAGAPDTQYF. For the CDR3, the DNA is TGTGCCAGCAGCGTAGAAGTAGCGGGAGCTCCAGATACGCAGTATTTT. The full variable domain, its missing parts supplied by reference TRBV9 and TRBJ2-3, is DSGVTQTPKHLITATGQRVTLRCSPRSGDLSVYWYQQSLDQGLQFLIQYYNGEERAKGNILERFSAQQFPDLHSELNLSSLELGDSALYFCASSVEVAGAPDTQYFGPGTRLTVL.

The rearrangement joins TRBV30 to TRBJ2-7; 9 nucleotides match TRBD2. This CDR3 has 13 amino acids. Trimming cost V 0 bases and J 6 bases; bases outside gene matches: 3. Per germline, CDR1 GTSNPN and CDR2 SVGIG (reference sequence). In DNA, the CDR3 is TGTGCCTGGAGTGTACTACTAGCGGGCGAGCAGTACTTC. It encodes CAWSVLLAGEQYF.

On this clone: The junction shows a germline mismatch at one end, possibly a read error. This chain links TRBV9 with TRBJ2-3; tentative D call: TRBD2 (6 bases). Germline V gives CDR1 SGDLS, CDR2 YYNGEE. The CDR3 has 14 residues. CDR3 nucleotides: TGTGCCAGCAGCGTAGACCCGTTAGCGGATAGGCAGTATTTT. It yields the protein CASSVDPLADRQYF. The full variable domain, with the rest looked up from reference TRBV9 and TRBJ2-3, is DSGVTQTPKHLITATGQRVTLRCSPRSGDLSVYWYQQSLDQGLQFLIQYYNGEERAKGNILERFSAQQFPDLHSELNLSSLELGDSALYFCASSVDPLADRQYFGPGTRLTVL.

This sequence joins TRBV19 and TRBJ1-2; 7 bases agree with TRBD1. The CDR3 has 13 residues. Germline V gene data show CDR1 as LNHDA and CDR2 as SQIVND (reference sequence). The trim removed 5 bases at V and 6 bases at J, leaving 6 bases unmatched. CDR3 loop: CASSLNRGDGYTF. Written as DNA, the CDR3 is TGTGCCAGTAGTCTAAACAGGGGCGATGGCTACACCTTC.

This clone is a singleton in its sample. The V gene is TRBV9, the J gene TRBJ2-1, with TRBD2 matching over 8 bases. With V trimmed by 2 bases and J by 9 bases, 13 bases remained unmatched. CDR1 and CDR2 (germline): SGDLS, YYNGEE. The CDR3 loop spans 16 amino acids. CDR3 DNA sequence: TGTGCCAGCAGCGTCCCTTTCGTCCAACTAGCGGTTGAGCAGTTCTTC. Translated, it gives CASSVPFVQLAVEQFF.

The chain links TRBV7-2 to TRBJ2-1; 10 bases line up with TRBD2. Trimming took 5 bases from V and 2 from J; bases not matched to a gene: 6. The CDR3 sequence is 16 residues long. The germline CDR1 and CDR2 sequences are SGHTA and FQGNSA. This chain's CDR3 is CASSPKSGRAYNEQFF. DNA of the CDR3: TGTGCCAGCAGCCCGAAGAGCGGGAGGGCCTACAATGAGCAGTTCTTC.

The chain uses TRBV5-1 and TRBJ2-1; 12 nucleotides align to TRBD2. V lost 2 bases and J lost 5; bases outside the gene matches: 8. Germline lookup yields CDR1 SGHRS and CDR2 YFSETQ. This CDR3 contains 17 residues. The CDR3 here is CASSFLGTSGRDNEQFF. DNA for the CDR3: TGCGCCAGCAGCTTCCTTGGGACTAGCGGGCGGGACAATGAGCAGTTCTTC.

The gene calls are TRBV30 and TRBJ2-2, with no clear D. Trimming removed 4 bases from V and 1 base from J, with 10 bases in between. The CDR3 covers 14 residues. Germline CDR1 reads GTSNPN; CDR2 reads SVGIG (reference sequence). The CDR3 is CAWTENMNTGELFF. The CDR3 DNA sequence: TGTGCCTGGACAGAAAACATGAACACCGGGGAGCTGTTTTTT.

The chain links TRBV6-5 to TRBJ2-2, with 11 positions matching TRBD2. The CDR3 has 15 residues. J gave up 7 bases and V 8 bases, and 9 bases lay outside the gene matches. Looked up from germline, CDR1 is MNHEY and CDR2 is SVGAGI. DNA for the CDR3: TGTGCCAGCCGTAGCGGGAGGGCCATCTACGGGGAGCTGTTTTTT. Residues: CASRSGRAIYGELFF.

This chain links TRBV19 with TRBJ2-7; 12 bases map to TRBD2. V shed 5 bases, J shed 4 bases, and the junction held 12 bases outside the gene matches. The CDR3 runs to 17 residues. Germline lookup yields CDR1 LNHDA and CDR2 SQIVND (reference sequence). The CDR3 is CASSGRLAGAIVYEQYF. CDR3 in DNA: TGTGCCAGTAGTGGGCGACTAGCGGGAGCTATTGTTTACGAGCAGTACTTC.

The chain links TRBV25-1 to TRBJ1-5, with D possibly TRBD1 on 5 matching bases. The CDR3 consists of 14 residues. V shed 2 bases and J shed 4 bases, with 9 bases lying between them. Germline V gene sequence: CDR1 MGHDK, CDR2 SYGVNS. CDR3 DNA: TGTGCCAGCAGTGAAGGGGGGGTGAATCAGCCCCAGCATTTT. Its translation: CASSEGGVNQPQHF.

The chain couples TRBV6-5 to TRBJ2-3, with a possible D match to TRBD2 (5 bases). CDR3 length: 16 residues. Germline V gene data show CDR1 as MNHEY and CDR2 as SVGAGI. V was clipped by 2 bases and J by 2 bases, with 14 bases between them. The CDR3 reads CASSYRGATPTDTQYF. CDR3 DNA: TGTGCCAGCAGTTACCGGGGAGCGACGCCCACAGATACGCAGTATTTT.

This chain connects TRBV27 to TRBJ2-2; TRBD2 matches 13 bases. The V and J ends lost 6 bases and 8 bases, in that order; junction bases with no gene match: 6. This CDR3 contains 15 residues. The germline V gene encodes CDR1 MNHEY and CDR2 SMNVEV (reference sequence). CDR3 DNA sequence: TGTGCCAGCAGCTTCGGGACTAGCGGGATTGGGGAGCTGTTTTTT. Residues: CASSFGTSGIGELFF.

V is TRBV28 and J is TRBJ2-3, with TRBD2 matching 9 bases. This CDR3 has 17 residues. J lost 0 bases, V lost 2 bases, and 6 bases had no gene match. Looked up from germline, CDR1 is MDHEN and CDR2 is SYDVKM. The CDR3 region has the DNA TGTGCCAGCAGTTTACTAGCGGGAAGTTCTAGCACAGATACGCAGTATTTT. Translated: CASSLLAGSSSTDTQYF. The full variable domain, in which reference TRBV28 and TRBJ2-3 provide the parts outside the CDR3, is DVKVTQSSRYLVKRTGEKVFLECVQDMDHENMFWYRQDPGLGLRLIYFSYDVKMKEKGDIPEGYSVSREKKERFSLILESASTNQTSMYLCASSLLAGSSSTDTQYFGPGTRLTVL.

The J gene is TRBJ1-1, the V gene TRBV19; D is possibly TRBD1 (6 bases). CDR1 and CDR2 (germline): LNHDA, SQIVND (reference sequence). V was pared by 7 bases and J by 1 base, with 19 bases between. The CDR3 is 16 residues long. This CDR3 is CASTMDWGQRNTEAFF. CDR3 nucleotides: TGTGCCAGTACTATGGATTGGGGGCAGAGGAACACTGAAGCTTTCTTT. The variable domain in full, completed from reference TRBV19 and TRBJ1-1, reads DGGITQSPKYLFRKEGQNVTLSCEQNLNHDAMYWYRQDPGQGLRLIYYSQIVNDFQKGDIAEGYSVSREKKESFPLTVTSAQKNPTAFYLCASTMDWGQRNTEAFFGQGTRLTVV.

This sequence joins TRBV5-3 and TRBJ1-4; tentatively, D is TRBD1 (5 bases). TRBV5-3 is known as an ORF, though its function is uncertain. V lost 4 bases to trimming and J lost 8 bases, with 15 bases between them. This CDR3 region has 14 residues. The CDR3 region has the DNA TGTGCCAGAAGCATGATGGGGCGTCCGGAAAAACTGTTTTTT. This translates into CARSMMGRPEKLFF.

The rearrangement joins TRBV5-1 to TRBJ2-1; a possible D gene is TRBD2 (5 bases). The CDR3 consists of 18 residues. CDR1 and CDR2 from the germline V gene are SGHRS and YFSETQ. Trimming shortened V by 0 bases and J by 0 bases, and 16 bases separated the two germline ends. The CDR3 region has the DNA TGCGCCAGCAGCTTGGAGGAGGTAGTATGGAGCTCCTACAATGAGCAGTTCTTC. Its translation: CASSLEEVVWSSYNEQFF.

At least ten counts were recorded for this clone. The chain is built from TRBV19 and TRBJ2-7; possible D gene TRBD2, 6 bases. CDR1 and CDR2 from the germline V gene are LNHDA and SQIVND (reference sequence). V was shortened by 3 bases and J by 6 bases, with 15 bases between the two germline ends. This CDR3 spans 14 amino acids. The CDR3 loop is CASSIGGVSPEQYF. For the CDR3, the DNA is TGTGCCAGTAGTATCGGGGGAGTCAGTCCCGAGCAGTACTTC.

The rearrangement links TRBV10-3 to TRBJ2-7; 8 bases are shared with TRBD1. After removal of 4 bases from V and 5 bases from J, the junction contained 10 bases not matched to a gene. Germline V gene sequence: CDR1 ENHRY, CDR2 SYGVKD. CDR3 size: 15 residues. CDR3 protein: CAISGRDRGADEQYF. The CDR3 DNA sequence: TGTGCCATCAGTGGTCGCGACAGGGGTGCCGACGAGCAGTACTTC.

This chain connects TRBV7-2 to TRBJ2-1; 8 bases line up with TRBD2. Germline loops: CDR1 SGHTA, CDR2 FQGNSA. V was pared by 5 bases and J by 6 bases, with 9 bases of the junction left unmatched. The CDR3 extends over 15 amino acids. In DNA, the CDR3 is TGTGCCAGCAGCCCCCGTTTCAGCGGGAGCAATGAGCAGTTCTTC. This codes for CASSPRFSGSNEQFF.

The chain couples TRBV5-1 to TRBJ1-1; D may be TRBD1 (5 bases). The ends were cut back, 1 base at V and 5 bases at J, with 12 bases in the middle. CDR3 length: 14 residues. Germline V CDR1 and CDR2: SGHRS, YFSETQ. CDR3 sequence: CASSLLDTETEAFF. CDR3 sequence (DNA): TGCGCCAGCAGCTTGTTGGACACGGAGACTGAAGCTTTCTTT.

V is TRBV6-1 and J is TRBJ2-3; D ambiguous. V was cut by 5 bases and J by 0 bases, with 9 bases left in between. The V gene's germline CDR1 is MNHNS and CDR2 SASEGT. The CDR3 runs 14 residues. The CDR3 DNA is TGTGCCAGCAGTCCCTCCCCGAGCACAGATACGCAGTATTTT. Translated, it gives CASSPSPSTDTQYF.

The gene calls are TRBV6-6 and TRBJ2-7; the D gene is possibly TRBD2 (6 bases). Trimming cost V 0 bases and J 5 bases, with 14 bases left between them. CDR3 size: 15 residues. The V gene's germline CDR1 is MNHNY and CDR2 SVGAGI (reference sequence). This CDR3 reads CASSYSSGFMDEQYF. The CDR3 DNA reads as TGTGCCAGCAGTTACTCGAGCGGGTTTATGGACGAGCAGTACTTC.

The chain uses TRBV10-1 and TRBJ2-4, with 10 bases identical to TRBD2. The CDR3 is 16 residues long. J gave up 7 bases and V 8 bases, and 14 bases lay outside the gene matches. Germline-derived CDR1 and CDR2 are WNHNN and SYGVQD (reference sequence). CDR3 region: CASSASGSFGGNIQYF. In DNA, the CDR3 is TGCGCCAGCTCAGCTAGCGGGAGCTTCGGGGGGAACATTCAGTACTTC.